These 14 T cell receptor beta chains originate from one sample sequenced in a study of T cells of healthy individuals. TCRdb redid the calling of the 5' RACE reads with MiXCR, one entry per CDR3 protein. Here the sample spans approximately 58,000 distinct CDR3 sequences, about 15% being singletons. The receptors derive from a human donor in good health.

In this sample, this clonotype turned up a few times. This chain connects TRBV4-1 to TRBJ2-1, with 11 bases fitting TRBD2. The V gene end was trimmed by 6 bases and the J gene end by 3 bases; junction bases not matched to a gene: 4. This CDR3 is 15 amino acids long. Germline V gene data show CDR1 as MGHRA and CDR2 as YSYEKL. This chain's CDR3 is CASRIAGGYYNEQFF. In nucleotides, the CDR3 is TGCGCCAGCAGGATAGCGGGGGGGTACTACAATGAGCAGTTCTTC.

CDR3 nucleotides: TGCAGCGTTGTCCAATTTGCCGGAAATGAGCAGTTCTTC. Its protein is CSVVQFAGNEQFF. This sequence joins TRBV29-1 and TRBJ2-1; no clear D. The CDR3 runs 13 residues. The V gene lost 4 bases and the J gene lost 7 bases, with 14 bases spanning the gap. Per the germline V gene, CDR1 is SQVTM and CDR2 is ANQGSEA.

The V and J genes are TRBV7-6 and TRBJ2-1; 15 nucleotides agree with TRBD2. The J segment lost 1 base and the V segment lost 4 bases, leaving 14 bases of the junction unmatched. The CDR3 sequence is 21 residues long. Germline CDR1 reads SGHVS; CDR2 reads FNYEAQ. The CDR3 spells CASSSRAGTSGGHISYNEQFF. The CDR3 region has the DNA TGTGCCAGCAGCTCTAGGGCCGGGACTAGCGGGGGGCATATTTCCTACAATGAGCAGTTCTTC.

This clonotype showed up many times. This chain links TRBV4-1 with TRBJ2-1; tentatively, D is TRBD2 (6 bases). With 1 base removed from V and 10 bases from J, the gap between germline ends came to 14 bases. CDR3 length equals 14 residues. From germline, CDR1 is MGHRA and CDR2 YSYEKL. The CDR3 DNA reads as TGCGCCAGCAGCCAAGGCATCCGGGGGAAAGAGCAGTTCTTC. Translation: CASSQGIRGKEQFF.

This clonotype has just a few counts. The chain carries TRBV20-1 and TRBJ2-1; 11 positions agree with TRBD2. V lost 1 base to trimming and J lost 4 bases; unmatched junction nucleotides: 3. The CDR3 consists of 15 residues. The V gene's germline CDR1 is DFQATT and CDR2 SNEGSKA (reference sequence). The CDR3 sequence: CSARVGTSGYNEQFF. For the CDR3, the DNA is TGCAGTGCTAGAGTGGGGACTAGCGGTTACAATGAGCAGTTCTTC.

This rearrangement joins TRBV9 to TRBJ2-2; D gene uncertain. Per the germline V gene, CDR1 is SGDLS and CDR2 is YYNGEE. The CDR3 sequence is 13 residues long. V dropped 2 bases and J dropped 4 bases, with 6 bases sitting between them. CDR3 in amino acids: CASSVRGTGELFF. The CDR3 DNA sequence: TGTGCCAGCAGCGTGAGAGGCACCGGGGAGCTGTTTTTT.

Only one count was recorded for this clonotype. In DNA, the CDR3 is TGTGCCAGCAGCTTAGTGCGAGCGAACACCGGGGAGCTGTTTTTT. This codes for CASSLVRANTGELFF. The chain combines TRBV7-2 with TRBJ2-2, with D unclear. The V gene lost 1 base and the J gene lost 0 bases, with 6 bases spanning the gap. CDR1 and CDR2 from the germline V gene are SGHTA and FQGNSA. This CDR3 is built from 15 residues.

This clonotype occurred a few times. The chain is built from TRBV6-5 and TRBJ1-5; tentatively, D is TRBD1 (6 bases). From germline, CDR1 is MNHEY and CDR2 SVGAGI. The CDR3 length is 15 residues. V was clipped by 6 bases and J by 0 bases, with 12 bases between them. CDR3 sequence reads: CASSLQGLSNQPQHF. CDR3 bases: TGTGCCAGCAGCCTACAGGGCCTTAGCAATCAGCCCCAGCATTTT.

This clonotype was seen at least ten times. The V gene is TRBV6-5, the J gene TRBJ1-5; a weak D match, TRBD1 (5 bases). The germline CDR1 and CDR2 sequences are MNHEY and SVGAGI. This CDR3 is built from 13 residues. V lost 5 bases to trimming and J lost 8 bases, with 13 bases between them. CDR3 sequence reads: CASSDSFGKPQHF. As DNA, the CDR3 is TGTGCCAGCAGTGACAGCTTCGGAAAGCCCCAGCATTTT.

V and J are TRBV29-1 and TRBJ1-1, with D perhaps matching TRBD1 (6 bases). Looked up from germline, CDR1 is SQVTM and CDR2 is ANQGSEA. V lost 6 bases to trimming and J lost 2 bases, with 10 bases between them. CDR3 length equals 12 residues. CDR3 amino acids: CSVSDRNTEAFF. The DNA of the CDR3 is TGCAGCGTATCGGACAGAAACACTGAAGCTTTCTTT.

This clonotype turned up a few times. V and J are TRBV11-2 and TRBJ1-3; D is undetermined. The CDR3 spans 15 residues. V lost 4 bases and J 0 bases, leaving 10 bases between the germline ends. The germline V gene has CDR1 SGHAT and CDR2 FQNNGV. CDR3 protein: CASSYLPSSGNTIYF. The CDR3 DNA reads as TGTGCCAGCAGCTACCTTCCGAGCTCTGGAAACACCATATATTTT.

This chain joins TRBV19 and TRBJ2-1, with TRBD2 as a possible D gene (5 bases). CDR3 length: 13 amino acids. Per germline, CDR1 LNHDA and CDR2 SQIVND (reference sequence). Trimming removed 2 bases from V and 6 bases from J, with 8 bases in between. In DNA, the CDR3 is TGTGCCAGTAGTATAATCGGAGGCAATGAGCAGTTCTTC. Its protein product is CASSIIGGNEQFF.

This chain uses TRBV6-5 with TRBJ2-3; TRBD2 aligns across 9 bases. Germline V gene lookup returns CDR1 MNHEY and CDR2 SVGAGI. V trimming: 4 bases; J trimming: 2 bases; junction bases outside the gene matches: 7. This CDR3 contains 16 residues. CDR3: CASSSRAGGPTDTQYF. CDR3 DNA sequence: TGTGCCAGCAGTTCACGAGCGGGGGGACCCACAGATACGCAGTATTTT.

This clonotype was seen a few times. This chain uses TRBV2 with TRBJ2-1; 9 bases are shared with TRBD2. The CDR3 extends over 17 amino acids. V shed 2 bases and J 5 bases; nucleotides not matched to a gene: 10. Germline V gene lookup returns CDR1 SNHLY and CDR2 FYNNEI. The CDR3 nucleotides are TGTGCCAGCAGTGAAACGCCTAGCGGGACGGGGAACAATGAGCAGTTCTTC. Its protein product is CASSETPSGTGNNEQFF.